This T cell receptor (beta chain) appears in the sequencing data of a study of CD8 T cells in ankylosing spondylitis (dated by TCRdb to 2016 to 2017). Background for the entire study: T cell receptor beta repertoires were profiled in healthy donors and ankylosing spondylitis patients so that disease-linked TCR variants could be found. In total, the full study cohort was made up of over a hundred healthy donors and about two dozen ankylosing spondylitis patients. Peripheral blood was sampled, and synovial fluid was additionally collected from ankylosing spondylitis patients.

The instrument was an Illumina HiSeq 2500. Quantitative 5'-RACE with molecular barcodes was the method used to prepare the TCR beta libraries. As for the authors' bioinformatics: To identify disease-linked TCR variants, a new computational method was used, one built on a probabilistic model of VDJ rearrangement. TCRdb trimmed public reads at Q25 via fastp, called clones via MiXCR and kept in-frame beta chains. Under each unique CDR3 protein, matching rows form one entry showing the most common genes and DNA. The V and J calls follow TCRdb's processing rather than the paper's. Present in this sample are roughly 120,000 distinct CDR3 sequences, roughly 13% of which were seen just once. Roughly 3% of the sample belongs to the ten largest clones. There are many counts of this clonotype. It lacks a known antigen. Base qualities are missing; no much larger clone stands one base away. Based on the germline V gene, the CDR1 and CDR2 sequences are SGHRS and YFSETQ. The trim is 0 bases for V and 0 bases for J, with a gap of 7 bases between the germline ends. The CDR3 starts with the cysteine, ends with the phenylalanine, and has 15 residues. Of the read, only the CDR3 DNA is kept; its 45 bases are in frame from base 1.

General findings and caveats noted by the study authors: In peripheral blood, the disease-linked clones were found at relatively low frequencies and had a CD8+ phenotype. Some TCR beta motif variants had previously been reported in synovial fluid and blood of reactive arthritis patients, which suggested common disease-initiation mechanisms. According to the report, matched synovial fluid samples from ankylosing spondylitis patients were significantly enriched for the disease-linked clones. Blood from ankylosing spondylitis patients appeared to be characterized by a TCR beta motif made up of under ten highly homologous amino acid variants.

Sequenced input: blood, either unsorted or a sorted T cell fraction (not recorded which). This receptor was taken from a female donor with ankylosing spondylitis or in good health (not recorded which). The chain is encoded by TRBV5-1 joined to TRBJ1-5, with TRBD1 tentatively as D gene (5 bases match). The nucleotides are TGCGCCAGCAGCTTGGAAGGGGATAGCAATCAGCCCCAGCATTTT. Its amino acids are CASSLEGDSNQPQHF.